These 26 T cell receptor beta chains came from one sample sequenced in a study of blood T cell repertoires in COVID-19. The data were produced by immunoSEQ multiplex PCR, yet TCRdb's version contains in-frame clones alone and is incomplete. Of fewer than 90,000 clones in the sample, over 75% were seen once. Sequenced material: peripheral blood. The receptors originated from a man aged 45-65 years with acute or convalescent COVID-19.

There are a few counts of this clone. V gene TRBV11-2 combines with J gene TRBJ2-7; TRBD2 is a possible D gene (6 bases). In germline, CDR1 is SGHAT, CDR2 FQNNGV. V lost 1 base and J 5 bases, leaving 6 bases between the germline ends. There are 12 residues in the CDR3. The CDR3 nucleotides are TGTGCCAGCAGCTTAGTAGCGGACGAGCAGTACTTC. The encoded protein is CASSLVADEQYF.

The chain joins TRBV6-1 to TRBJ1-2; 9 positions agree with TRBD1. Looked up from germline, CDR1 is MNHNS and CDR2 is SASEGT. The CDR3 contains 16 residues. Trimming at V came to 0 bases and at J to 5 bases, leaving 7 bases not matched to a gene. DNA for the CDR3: TGTGCCAGCAGTGAAGCGTCGGTGGGACAGGGTTATGGCTACACCTTC. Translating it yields CASSEASVGQGYGYTF.

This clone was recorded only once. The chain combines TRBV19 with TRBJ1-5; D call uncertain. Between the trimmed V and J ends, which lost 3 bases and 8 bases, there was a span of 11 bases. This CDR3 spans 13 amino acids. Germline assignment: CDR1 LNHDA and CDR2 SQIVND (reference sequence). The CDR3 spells CASSIYASEPQHF. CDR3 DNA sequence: TGTGCCAGTAGTATTTATGCCAGCGAGCCCCAGCATTTT. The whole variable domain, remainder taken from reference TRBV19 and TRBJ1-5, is DGGITQSPKYLFRKEGQNVTLSCEQNLNHDAMYWYRQDPGQGLRLIYYSQIVNDFQKGDIAEGYSVSREKKESFPLTVTSAQKNPTAFYLCASSIYASEPQHFGDGTRLSIL.

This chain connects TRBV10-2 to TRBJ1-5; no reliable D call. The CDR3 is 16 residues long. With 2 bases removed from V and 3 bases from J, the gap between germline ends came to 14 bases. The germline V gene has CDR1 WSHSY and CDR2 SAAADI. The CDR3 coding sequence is TGCGCCAGCAGTGAGATCGGCAGCCACTACAATCAGCCCCAGCATTTT. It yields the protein CASSEIGSHYNQPQHF.

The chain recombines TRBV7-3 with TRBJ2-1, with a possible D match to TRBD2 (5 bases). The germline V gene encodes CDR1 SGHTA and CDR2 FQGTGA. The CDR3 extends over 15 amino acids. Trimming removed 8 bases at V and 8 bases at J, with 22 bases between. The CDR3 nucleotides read TGTGCCAGCGCTTTAACGGGAACGGCCGGGGATGAGCAGTTCTTC. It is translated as CASALTGTAGDEQFF.

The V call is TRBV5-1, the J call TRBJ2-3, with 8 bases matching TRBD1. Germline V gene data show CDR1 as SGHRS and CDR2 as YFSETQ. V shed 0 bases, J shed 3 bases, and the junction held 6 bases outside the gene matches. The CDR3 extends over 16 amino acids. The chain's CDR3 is CASSLDPDRATDTQYF. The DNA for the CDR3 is TGCGCCAGCAGCTTGGATCCGGACAGGGCTACAGATACGCAGTATTTT.

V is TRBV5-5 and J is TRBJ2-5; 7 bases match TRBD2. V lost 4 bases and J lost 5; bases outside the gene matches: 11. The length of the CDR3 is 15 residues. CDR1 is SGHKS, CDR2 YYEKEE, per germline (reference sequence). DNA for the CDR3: TGTGCCAGCAGCCGTAGCGGGCAGGGAGCGGAGACCCAGTACTTC. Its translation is CASSRSGQGAETQYF.

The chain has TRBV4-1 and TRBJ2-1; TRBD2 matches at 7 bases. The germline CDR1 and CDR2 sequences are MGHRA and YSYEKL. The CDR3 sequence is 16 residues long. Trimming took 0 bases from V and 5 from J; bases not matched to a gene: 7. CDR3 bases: TGCGCCAGCAGCCAAGATGGGCGGGAGTTCCACAATGAGCAGTTCTTC. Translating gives CASSQDGREFHNEQFF.

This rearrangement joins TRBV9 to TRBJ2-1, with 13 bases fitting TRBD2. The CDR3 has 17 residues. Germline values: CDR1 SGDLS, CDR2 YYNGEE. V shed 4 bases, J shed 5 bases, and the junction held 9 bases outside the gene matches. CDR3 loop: CASSPALGLAGDNEQFF. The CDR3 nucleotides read TGTGCCAGCAGCCCCGCTCTAGGACTAGCGGGAGACAATGAGCAGTTCTTC. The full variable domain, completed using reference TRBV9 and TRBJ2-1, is DSGVTQTPKHLITATGQRVTLRCSPRSGDLSVYWYQQSLDQGLQFLIQYYNGEERAKGNILERFSAQQFPDLHSELNLSSLELGDSALYFCASSPALGLAGDNEQFFGPGTRLTVL.

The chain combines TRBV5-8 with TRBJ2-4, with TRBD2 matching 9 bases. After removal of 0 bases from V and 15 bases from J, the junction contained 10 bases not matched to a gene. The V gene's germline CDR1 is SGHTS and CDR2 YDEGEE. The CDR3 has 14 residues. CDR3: CASSLGGGATAGYF. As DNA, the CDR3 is TGTGCCAGCAGCTTGGGCGGGGGGGCCACTGCGGGGTACTTC.

The CDR3 loop is CASSPSRTDPGNTIYF. In DNA form, the CDR3 reads TGTGCCAGCAGTCCCTCCCGGACAGACCCTGGAAACACCATATATTTT. The chain employs TRBV27 and TRBJ1-3; the D gene is possibly TRBD1 (6 bases). Trimming removed 5 bases from V and 2 bases from J, with 16 bases in between. Germline V lookup: CDR1 MNHEY, CDR2 SMNVEV (reference sequence). The CDR3 sequence is 16 residues long.

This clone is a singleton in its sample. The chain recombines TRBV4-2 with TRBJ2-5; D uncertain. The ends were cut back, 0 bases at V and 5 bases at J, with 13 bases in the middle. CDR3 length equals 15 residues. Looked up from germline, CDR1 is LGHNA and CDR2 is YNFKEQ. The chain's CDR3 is CASSQDHRVRETQYF. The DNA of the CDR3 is TGTGCCAGCAGCCAAGACCATCGGGTACGCGAGACCCAGTACTTC.

The CDR3 loop reads CASSLPQRSPLHF. The CDR3 nucleotides read TGTGCCAGCAGTTTACCTCAGCGTTCACCCCTCCACTTT. The chain couples TRBV27 to TRBJ1-6; D is undetermined. V shed 2 bases and J shed 9 bases, with 8 bases lying between them. Germline lookup yields CDR1 MNHEY and CDR2 SMNVEV (reference sequence). This CDR3 contains 13 residues.

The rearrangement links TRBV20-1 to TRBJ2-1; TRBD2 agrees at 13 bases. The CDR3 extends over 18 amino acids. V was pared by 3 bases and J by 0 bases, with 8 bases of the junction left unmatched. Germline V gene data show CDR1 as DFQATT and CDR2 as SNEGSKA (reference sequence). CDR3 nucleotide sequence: TGCAGTGCTAGTAAGACTAGCGGGGGGCCCCCCTCCTACAATGAGCAGTTCTTC. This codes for CSASKTSGGPPSYNEQFF.

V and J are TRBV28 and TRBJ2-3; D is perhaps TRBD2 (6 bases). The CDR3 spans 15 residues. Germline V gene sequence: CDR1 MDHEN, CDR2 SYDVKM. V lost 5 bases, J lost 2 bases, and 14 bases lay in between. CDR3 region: CASSPPAGLTDTQYF. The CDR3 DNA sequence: TGTGCCAGCAGTCCACCGGCGGGACTCACAGATACGCAGTATTTT.

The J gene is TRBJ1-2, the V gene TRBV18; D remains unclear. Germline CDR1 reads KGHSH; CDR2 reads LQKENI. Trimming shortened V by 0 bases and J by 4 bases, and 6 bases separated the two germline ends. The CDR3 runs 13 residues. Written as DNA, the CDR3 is TGTGCCAGCTCACCACCGGGAGGCTATGGCTACACCTTC. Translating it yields CASSPPGGYGYTF.

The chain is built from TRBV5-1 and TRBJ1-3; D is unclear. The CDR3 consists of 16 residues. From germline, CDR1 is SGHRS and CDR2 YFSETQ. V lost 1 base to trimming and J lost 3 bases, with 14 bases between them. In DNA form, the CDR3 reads TGCGCCAGCAGCTTGATCCCCGAGAGTGGTGGAAACACCATATATTTT. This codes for CASSLIPESGGNTIYF.

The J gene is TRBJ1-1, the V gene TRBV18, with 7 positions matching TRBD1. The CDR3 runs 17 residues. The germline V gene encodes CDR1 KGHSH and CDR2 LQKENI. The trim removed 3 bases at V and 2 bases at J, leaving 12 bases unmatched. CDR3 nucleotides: TGTGCCAGCTCACCCCAAATACAGGGGTCTTCTAACACTGAAGCTTTCTTT. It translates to CASSPQIQGSSNTEAFF. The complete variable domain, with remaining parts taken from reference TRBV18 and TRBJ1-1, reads NAGVMQNPRHLVRRRGQEARLRCSPMKGHSHVYWYRQLPEEGLKFMVYLQKENIIDESGMPKERFSAEFPKEGPSILRIQQVVRGDSAAYFCASSPQIQGSSNTEAFFGQGTRLTVV.

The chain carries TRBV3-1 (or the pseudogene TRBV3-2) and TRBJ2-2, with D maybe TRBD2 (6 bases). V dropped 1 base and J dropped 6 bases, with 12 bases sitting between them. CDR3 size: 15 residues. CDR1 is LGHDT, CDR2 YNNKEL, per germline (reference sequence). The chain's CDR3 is CASSQAREVAGELFF. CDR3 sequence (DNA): TGTGCCAGCAGCCAAGCGAGGGAGGTTGCCGGGGAGCTGTTTTTT.

DNA for the CDR3: TGTGCCAGCAGTTATGCGGGGGGCAATCAGCCCCAGCATTTT. It encodes CASSYAGGNQPQHF. The gene calls are TRBV6-5 and TRBJ1-5; a possible D gene is TRBD1 (5 bases). Germline V CDR1 and CDR2: MNHEY, SVGAGI. The CDR3 is 14 amino acids. Trimming removed 3 bases from V and 2 bases from J, with 8 bases in between.

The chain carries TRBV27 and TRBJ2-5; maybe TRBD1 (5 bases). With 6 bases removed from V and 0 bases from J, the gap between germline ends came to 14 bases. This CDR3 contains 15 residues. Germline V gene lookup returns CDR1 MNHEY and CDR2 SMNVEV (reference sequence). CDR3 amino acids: CASRSSRAYQETQYF. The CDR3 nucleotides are TGTGCCAGCAGAAGTTCCAGGGCCTACCAAGAGACCCAGTACTTC.

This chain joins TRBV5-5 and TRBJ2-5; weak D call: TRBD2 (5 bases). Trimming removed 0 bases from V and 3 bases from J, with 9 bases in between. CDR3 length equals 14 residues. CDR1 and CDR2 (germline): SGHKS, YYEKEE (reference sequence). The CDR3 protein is CASSLAEGEETQYF. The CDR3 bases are TGTGCCAGCAGCTTGGCCGAGGGAGAAGAGACCCAGTACTTC. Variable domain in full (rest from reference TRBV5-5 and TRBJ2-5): DAGVTQSPTHLIKTRGQQVTLRCSPISGHKSVSWYQQVLGQGPQFIFQYYEKEERGRGNFPDRFSARQFPNYSSELNVNALLLGDSALYLCASSLAEGEETQYFGPGTRLLVL.

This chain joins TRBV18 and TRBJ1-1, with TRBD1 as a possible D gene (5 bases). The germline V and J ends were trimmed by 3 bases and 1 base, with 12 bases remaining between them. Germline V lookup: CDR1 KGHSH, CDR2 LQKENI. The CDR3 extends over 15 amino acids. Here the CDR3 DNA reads TGTGCCAGCTCACCCCTAACGACAGCGAACACTGAAGCTTTCTTT. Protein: CASSPLTTANTEAFF. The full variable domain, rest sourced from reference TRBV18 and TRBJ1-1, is NAGVMQNPRHLVRRRGQEARLRCSPMKGHSHVYWYRQLPEEGLKFMVYLQKENIIDESGMPKERFSAEFPKEGPSILRIQQVVRGDSAAYFCASSPLTTANTEAFFGQGTRLTVV.

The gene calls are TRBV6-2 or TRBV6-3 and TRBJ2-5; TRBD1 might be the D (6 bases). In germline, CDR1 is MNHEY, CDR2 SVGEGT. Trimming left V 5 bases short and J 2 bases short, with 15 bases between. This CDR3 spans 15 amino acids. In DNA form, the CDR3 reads TGTGCCAGCAGTATCCTCGACAGGCTTCAAGAGACCCAGTACTTC. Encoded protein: CASSILDRLQETQYF.

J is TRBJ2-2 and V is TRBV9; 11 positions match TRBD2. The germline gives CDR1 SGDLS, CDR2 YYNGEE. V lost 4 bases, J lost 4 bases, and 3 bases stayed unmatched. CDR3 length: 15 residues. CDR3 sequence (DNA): TGTGCCAGCAGCTCCGGGACTAGCGGCACCGGGGAGCTGTTTTTT. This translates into CASSSGTSGTGELFF.

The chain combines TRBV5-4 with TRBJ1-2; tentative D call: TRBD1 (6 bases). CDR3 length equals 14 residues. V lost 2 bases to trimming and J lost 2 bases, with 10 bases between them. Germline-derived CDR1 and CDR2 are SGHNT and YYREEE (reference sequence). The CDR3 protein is CASSLTTGNYGYTF. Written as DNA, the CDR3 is TGTGCCAGCAGCTTAACGACAGGAAACTATGGCTACACCTTC. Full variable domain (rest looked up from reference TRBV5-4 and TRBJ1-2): ETGVTQSPTHLIKTRGQQVTLRCSSQSGHNTVSWYQQALGQGPQFIFQYYREEENGRGNFPPRFSGLQFPNYSSELNVNALELDDSALYLCASSLTTGNYGYTFGSGTRLTVV.